The entry that follows covers one T cell receptor beta chain sequence. What it recognizes is unknown. These data originate in a study of CD4 T cells in relation to SARS-CoV-2 and coronaviruses. Study overall: PBMCs were cultured with antigen for over nine days before TCR beta sequencing. Controls used an HIV-1 Nef peptide pool or no peptide. Crossreactive spike epitopes shared across donors were mapped to their HLA restriction. Study findings and constraints: About 64% of donors had memory CD4+ clonotypes crossrecognizing SARS-CoV-2 and common cold coronavirus spike.

Unexposed donor CD4+ T cells date from 2011-2018, before the COVID-19 pandemic. CD4+ T cells were isolated from the cells after nine to eleven days of culture. Trimming took 1 base from V and 4 from J; bases not matched to a gene: 0. This CDR3 region has 15 residues. The germline gives CDR1 MGHRA, CDR2 YSYEKL. Generated by immunoSEQ multiplex PCR, the TCRdb table keeps only in-frame clones and is missing some. Of around 18,000 clones in the sample, 70% to 75% were seen once. V is TRBV4-1 and J is TRBJ2-1; TRBD2 matches at 11 bases. The specimen was CD4+ T cells from PBMCs, cultured in vitro. This TCR came from a human donor in good health. In DNA, the CDR3 is TGCGCCAGCAGCCAAGGGACTAGCGGGTACAATGAGCAGTTCTTC. The encoded protein is CASSQGTSGYNEQFF.